The T cell receptor beta chain under discussion was sequenced for a study of T cell responses to AZD1222 COVID-19 vaccine. Germline loops: CDR1 SGHAT, CDR2 FQNNGV. J gave up 6 bases and V 5 bases, and 10 bases lay outside the gene matches. The CDR3 contains 15 residues. Here immunoSEQ multiplex PCR was the method, and the copy in TCRdb shows in-frame clones only, minus some. The table shows 200,000 to 300,000 clones, with 85% to 95% occurring only once. The chain employs TRBV11-2 and TRBJ2-7; 10 bases are shared with TRBD2. This sequence was found in an adult in good health. The sequencing here drew on peripheral blood, taken on day 0 of AZD1222 vaccination. The CDR3 sequence: CASSHITSGDFEQYF. The CDR3 region has the DNA TGTGCCAGCAGCCATATAACTAGCGGGGACTTCGAGCAGTACTTC.